This T cell receptor beta chain was profiled in a study of regulatory T cells in long-lasting Graves disease. Study-level findings and limits: When disease was persistent, TRBV28, TRBJ1-2 and TRBJ2-5 were the favored segments.

Arm-PCR with iRepertoire HTBI primers amplified the CDR3 regions for these TCR beta libraries. TCRdb re-derived calls from the multiplex PCR reads in MiXCR, one entry per CDR3 protein. Of approximately 470,000 distinct CDR3 sequences in the sample, 16% are singletons; the top ten hold less than 15%. Time point defined: newly diagnosed GD, antithyroid drugs for less than 3 months. Generation of the TCR library employed RNA extracted from PBMCs. After removal of 8 bases from V and 2 bases from J, the junction contained 7 bases not matched to a gene. The CDR3 extends over 14 amino acids. In germline, CDR1 is SGHAT, CDR2 FQNNGV. This clonotype was detected ten times or more. Antigen specificity is unknown. The same sample was also used in a study of T cells in Graves' hyperthyroidism and ophthalmopathy. That report adds: An absence of ophthalmopathy progression within 18 months meant stable Graves' hyperthyroidism. The hyperthyroidism patients had all been newly diagnosed, and their disease duration was under 2 months. Their ages ranged from 18 to 65 years.

This clonotype originated in a man in his forties with Graves disease. The rearrangement uses TRBV11-2 and TRBJ2-3; 7 positions agree with TRBD2. The sample in question was peripheral blood mononuclear cells (PBMCs), obtained at new diagnosis, from a patient treated with antithyroid drugs. CDR3 protein: CASLVAGLTDTQYF. As DNA, the CDR3 is TGTGCCAGCCTCGTAGCGGGTCTCACAGATACGCAGTATTTT.